Included here is one T cell receptor (beta chain) sequence, with context. What it binds is not known. PCR was performed using 60 Vbeta and 13 Jbeta primers. Only in-frame clones appear in the TCRdb table, and some are missing; sequencing was by immunoSEQ multiplex PCR. The table shows 150,000 to 200,000 clones, with 76% occurring only once. This sample is drawn from a study of cytomegalovirus exposure and HLA in healthy donors. Study results and caveats: Further analysis, carried out later, found HLA-associated TCR beta chains more clonally expanded than equally common other chains.

CDR1 and CDR2 (germline): MDHEN, SYDVKM. This CDR3 region has 13 residues. Trimming pared 1 base from V and 7 bases from J, leaving 8 bases between. The receptor was derived from a female donor in good health and CMV-seronegative. The V gene is TRBV28, the J gene TRBJ1-5; D ambiguous. The specimen sequenced was PBMCs. The DNA of the CDR3 is TGTGCCAGCAGTTTATCTCCCGGGCAGCCCCAGCATTTT. It codes for CASSLSPGQPQHF.